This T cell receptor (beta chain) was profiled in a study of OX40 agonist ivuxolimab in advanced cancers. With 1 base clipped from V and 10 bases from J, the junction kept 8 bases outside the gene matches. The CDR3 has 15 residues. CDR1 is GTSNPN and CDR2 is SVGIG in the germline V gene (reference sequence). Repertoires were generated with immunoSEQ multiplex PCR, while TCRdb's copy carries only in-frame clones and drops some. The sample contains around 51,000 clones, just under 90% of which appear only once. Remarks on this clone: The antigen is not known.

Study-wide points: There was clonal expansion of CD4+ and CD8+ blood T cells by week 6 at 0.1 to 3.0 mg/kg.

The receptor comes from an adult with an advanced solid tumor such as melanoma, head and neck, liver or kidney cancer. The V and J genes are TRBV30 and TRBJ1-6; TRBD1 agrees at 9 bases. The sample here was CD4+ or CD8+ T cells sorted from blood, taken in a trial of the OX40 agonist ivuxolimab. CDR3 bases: TGTGCCTGGAGTGCCGGACAGGGGAAGAGGTCACCCCTCCACTTT. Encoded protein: CAWSAGQGKRSPLHF. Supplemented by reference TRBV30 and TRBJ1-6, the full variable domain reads SQTIHQWPATLVQPVGSPLSLECTVEGTSNPNLYWYRQAAGRGLQLLFYSVGIGQISSEVPQNLSASRPQDRQFILSSKKLLLSDSGFYLCAWSAGQGKRSPLHFGNGTRLTVT.